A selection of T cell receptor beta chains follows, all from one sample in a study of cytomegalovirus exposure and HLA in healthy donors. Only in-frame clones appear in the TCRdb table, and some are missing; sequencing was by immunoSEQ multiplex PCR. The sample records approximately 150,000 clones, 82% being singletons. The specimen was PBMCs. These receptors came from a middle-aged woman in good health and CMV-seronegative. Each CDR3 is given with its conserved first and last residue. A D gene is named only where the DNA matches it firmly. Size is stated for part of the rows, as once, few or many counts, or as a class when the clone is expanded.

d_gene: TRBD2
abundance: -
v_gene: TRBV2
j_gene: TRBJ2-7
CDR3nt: TGTGCCAGCAACCCGGGACTAGCTGGGCAGTACTTC
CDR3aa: CASNPGLAGQYF

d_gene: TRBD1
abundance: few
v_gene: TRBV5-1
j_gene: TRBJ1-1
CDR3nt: TGCGCCAGCAGCTACAGGGGCCAGGCGAACACTGAAGCTTTCTTT
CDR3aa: CASSYRGQANTEAFF

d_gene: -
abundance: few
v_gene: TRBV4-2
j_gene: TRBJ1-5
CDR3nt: TGTGCCAGCAGCCAAGATCGGGGGAACCAGCCCCAGCATTTT
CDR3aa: CASSQDRGNQPQHF

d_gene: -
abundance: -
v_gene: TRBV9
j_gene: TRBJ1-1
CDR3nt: TGTGCCAGCAGCGTAGAAGCGATGAACACTGAAGCTTTCTTT
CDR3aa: CASSVEAMNTEAFF

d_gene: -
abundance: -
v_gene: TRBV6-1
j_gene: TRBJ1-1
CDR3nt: TGTGCCAGCACAGAGAACACTGAAGCTTTCTTT
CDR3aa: CASTENTEAFF

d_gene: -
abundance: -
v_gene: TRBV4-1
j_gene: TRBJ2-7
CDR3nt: TGCGCCAGCAGCCAAAGGACAGTCTCCTACGAGCAGTACTTC
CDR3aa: CASSQRTVSYEQYF

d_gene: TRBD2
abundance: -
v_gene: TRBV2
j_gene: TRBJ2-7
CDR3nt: TGTGCCAGCAGAGAAACTAGCGAGCACTACGAGCAGTACTTC
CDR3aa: CASRETSEHYEQYF

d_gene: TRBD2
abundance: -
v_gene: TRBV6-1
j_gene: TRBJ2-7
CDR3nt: TGTGCCAGCTTGGAGGGGACTAGCGGGTCCTACGAGCAGTACTTC
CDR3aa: CASLEGTSGSYEQYF

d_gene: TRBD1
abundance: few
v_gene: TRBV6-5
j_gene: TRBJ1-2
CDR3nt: TGTGCCAGCAGTTACAAGACAGGGGGCGTCGTGGTTGGCTACACCTTC
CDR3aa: CASSYKTGGVVVGYTF

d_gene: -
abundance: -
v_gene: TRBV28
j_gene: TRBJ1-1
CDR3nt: TGTGCCAGCAGCCTTAGGGGCGTTAGGCTGAACACTGAAGCTTTCTTT
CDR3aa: CASSLRGVRLNTEAFF

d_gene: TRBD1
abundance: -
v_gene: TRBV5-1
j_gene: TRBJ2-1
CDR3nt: TGCGCCAGCAGCTTGGGGTCCGGACAGGGGACCGACAATGAGCAGTTCTTC
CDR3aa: CASSLGSGQGTDNEQFF

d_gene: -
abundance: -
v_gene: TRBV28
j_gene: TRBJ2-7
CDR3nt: TGTGCCAGCCATCTGGCCCCCTACGAGCAGTACTTC
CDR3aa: CASHLAPYEQYF

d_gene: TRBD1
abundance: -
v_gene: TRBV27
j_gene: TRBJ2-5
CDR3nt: TGTGCCAGCAGTTTATCCAGGGGGCGAGAGACCCAGTACTTC
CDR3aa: CASSLSRGRETQYF

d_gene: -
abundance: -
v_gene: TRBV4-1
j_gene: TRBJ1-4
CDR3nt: TGCGCCAGCAGCGGAAGGGGGGGTCTTAATGAAAAACTGTTTTTT
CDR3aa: CASSGRGGLNEKLFF

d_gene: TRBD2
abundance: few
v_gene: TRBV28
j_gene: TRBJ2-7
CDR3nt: TGTGCCAGCAGACCCCCGAGTAGCGGGAGGGCCTGGTACTTC
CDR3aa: CASRPPSSGRAWYF

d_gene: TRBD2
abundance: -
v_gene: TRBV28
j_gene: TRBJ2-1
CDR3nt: TGTGCCAGCAGTTTACCGTTTCGCCGGACTAGCGGGAACACCTACAATGAGCAGTTCTTC
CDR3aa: CASSLPFRRTSGNTYNEQFF

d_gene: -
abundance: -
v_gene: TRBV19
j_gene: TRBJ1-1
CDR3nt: TGTGCCAGTAGTTCCCCCTCGTATGAAGCTTTCTTT
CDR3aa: CASSSPSYEAFF

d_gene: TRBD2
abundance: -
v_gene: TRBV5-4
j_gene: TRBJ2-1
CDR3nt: TGTGCCAGCAGCTTGGGACTAGCGGGAGAGGGGCAGTTCTTC
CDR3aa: CASSLGLAGEGQFF

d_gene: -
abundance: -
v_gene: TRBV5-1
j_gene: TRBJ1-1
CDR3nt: TGCGCCAGCAGCTTGACGGGGGAGAACACTGAAGCTTTCTTT
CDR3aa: CASSLTGENTEAFF

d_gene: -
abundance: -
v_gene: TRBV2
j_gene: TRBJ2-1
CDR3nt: TGTGCCAGCAGTGAAGCCCCAGGGAACGGCAAGCAGTTCTTC
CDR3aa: CASSEAPGNGKQFF

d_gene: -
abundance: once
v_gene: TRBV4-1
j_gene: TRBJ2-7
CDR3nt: TGCGCCAGCAGCCAAGATCGGGGGGCCAGGGAGCAGTACTTC
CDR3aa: CASSQDRGAREQYF

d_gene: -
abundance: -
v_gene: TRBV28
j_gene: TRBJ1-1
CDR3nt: TGTGCCAGCAGCCGCCGACAGCTAAACACTGAAGCTTTCTTT
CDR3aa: CASSRRQLNTEAFF

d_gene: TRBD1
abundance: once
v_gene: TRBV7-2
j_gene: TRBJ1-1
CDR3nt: TGTGCCAGCAGTCGGACAGGGGGAAAAACTGAAGCTTTCTTT
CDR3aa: CASSRTGGKTEAFF

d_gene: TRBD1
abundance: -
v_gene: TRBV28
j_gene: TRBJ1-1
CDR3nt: TGTGCCAGCAGTTTAATACAGGGGGAGAACACTGAAGCTTTCTTT
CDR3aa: CASSLIQGENTEAFF

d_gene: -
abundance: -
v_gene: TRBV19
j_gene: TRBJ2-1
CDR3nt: TGTGCCAGTAGTAGGAGTAGTTCCTACAATGAGCAGTTCTTC
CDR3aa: CASSRSSSYNEQFF

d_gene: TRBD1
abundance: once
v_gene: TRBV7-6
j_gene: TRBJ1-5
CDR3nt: TGTGCCAGCAGCTCAGGGGGCGGGAGCAATCAGCCCCAGCATTTT
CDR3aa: CASSSGGGSNQPQHF

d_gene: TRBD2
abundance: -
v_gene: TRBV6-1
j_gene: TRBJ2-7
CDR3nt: TGTGCCAGCGGGACTAGCGGACCAAGTACCCACGAGCAGTACTTC
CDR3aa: CASGTSGPSTHEQYF

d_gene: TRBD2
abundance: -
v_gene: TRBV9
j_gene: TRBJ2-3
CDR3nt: TGTGCCAGCAGCGTAGCCCAAGCGGGAGGGCCAGATACGCAGTATTTT
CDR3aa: CASSVAQAGGPDTQYF

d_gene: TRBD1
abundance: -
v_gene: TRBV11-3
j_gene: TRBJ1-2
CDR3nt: TGTGCCAGCATCGTCCGGGACAGAGGGACCAATTTCTATGGCTACACCTTC
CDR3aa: CASIVRDRGTNFYGYTF

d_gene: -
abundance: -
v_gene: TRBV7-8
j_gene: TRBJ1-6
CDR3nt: TGTGCCAGCAGCTTAGCGGCGGTTGGCGTTACTTCACCCCTCCACTTT
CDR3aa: CASSLAAVGVTSPLHF

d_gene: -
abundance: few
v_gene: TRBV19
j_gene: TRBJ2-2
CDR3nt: TGTGCCAGTAGGACGGGTTTTCCTGCAGGGGAGCTGTTTTTT
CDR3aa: CASRTGFPAGELFF

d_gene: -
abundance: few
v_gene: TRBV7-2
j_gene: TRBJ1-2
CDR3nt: TGTGCCAGCAGCCTGGACAGTTCTAACTATGGCTACACCTTC
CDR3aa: CASSLDSSNYGYTF

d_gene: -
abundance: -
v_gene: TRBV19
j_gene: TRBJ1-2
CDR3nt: TGTGCCAGTAGACTCAACACACCAGGTTCCTATGGCTACACCTTC
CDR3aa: CASRLNTPGSYGYTF

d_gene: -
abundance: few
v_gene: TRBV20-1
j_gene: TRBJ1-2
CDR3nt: TGCAGTGCAGACTCCCAGGGGGGCTACACCTTC
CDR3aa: CSADSQGGYTF

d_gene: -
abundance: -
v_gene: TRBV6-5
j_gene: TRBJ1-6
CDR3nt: TGTGCCAGCAGGTTGGACAGCTTTAATTCACCCCTCCACTTT
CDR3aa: CASRLDSFNSPLHF

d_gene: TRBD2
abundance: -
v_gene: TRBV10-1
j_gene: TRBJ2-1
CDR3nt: TGCGCCAGCAGTGAGGGACTAGCGAGAAACAATGAGCAGTTCTTC
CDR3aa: CASSEGLARNNEQFF

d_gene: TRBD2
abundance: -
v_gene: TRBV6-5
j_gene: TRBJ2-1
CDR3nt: TGTGCCAGCAGTTACTTGACTAGCGGGAGGAGCGATGAGCAGTTCTTC
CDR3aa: CASSYLTSGRSDEQFF

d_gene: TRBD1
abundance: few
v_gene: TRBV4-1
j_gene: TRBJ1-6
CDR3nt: TGCGCCAGCAGCCAAGATCCGGGACAGGGGTATTCACCCCTCCACTTT
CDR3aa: CASSQDPGQGYSPLHF

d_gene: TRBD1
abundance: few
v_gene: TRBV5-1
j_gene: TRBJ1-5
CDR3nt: TGCGCCAGCAGCTTGTCGACAGGGGGTAATCAGCCCCAGCATTTT
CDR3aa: CASSLSTGGNQPQHF

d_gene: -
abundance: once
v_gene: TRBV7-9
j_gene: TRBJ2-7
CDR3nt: TGTGCCAGCAGCTGGGAGGGGGGCTGGGAGGAGCAGTACTTC
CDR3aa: CASSWEGGWEEQYF

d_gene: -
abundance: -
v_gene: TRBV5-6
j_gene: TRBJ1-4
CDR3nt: TGTGCCAGCAGCTTGCCGGGAACTACCCAGCTTCCGGATGAAAAACTGTTTTTT
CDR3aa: CASSLPGTTQLPDEKLFF

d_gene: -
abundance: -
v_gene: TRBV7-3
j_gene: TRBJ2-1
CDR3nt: TGTGCCAGCAGCTTAAATCAGGGCTCCTACAATGAGCAGTTCTTC
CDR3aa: CASSLNQGSYNEQFF

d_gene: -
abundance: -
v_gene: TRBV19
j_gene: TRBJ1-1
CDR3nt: TGTGCCAGTAGTATAGTGGGGGGGAACACTGAAGCTTTCTTT
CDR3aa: CASSIVGGNTEAFF

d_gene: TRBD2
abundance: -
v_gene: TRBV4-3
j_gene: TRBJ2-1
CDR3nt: TGCGCCAGCAGGCCGCGGACTAGTTCCTACAATGAGCAGTTCTTC
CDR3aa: CASRPRTSSYNEQFF

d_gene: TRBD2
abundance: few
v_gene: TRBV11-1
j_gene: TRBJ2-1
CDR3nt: TGTGCCAGCAGCCCCCTGGCTAGCGGGAGCAATGAGCAGTTCTTC
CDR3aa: CASSPLASGSNEQFF

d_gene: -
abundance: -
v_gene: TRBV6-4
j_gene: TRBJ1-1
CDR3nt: TGTGCCAGCAGGCAGGACAGGAACACTGAAGCTTTCTTT
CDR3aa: CASRQDRNTEAFF

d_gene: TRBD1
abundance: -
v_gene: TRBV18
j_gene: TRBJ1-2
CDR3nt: TGTGCCAGCTCAGCTACAGGGGAATCTGGCTACACCTTC
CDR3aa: CASSATGESGYTF

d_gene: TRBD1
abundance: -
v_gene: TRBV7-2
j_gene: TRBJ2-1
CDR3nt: TGTGCCAGCAGCTTACGAGGGGGCACCTACAATGAGCAGTTCTTC
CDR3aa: CASSLRGGTYNEQFF